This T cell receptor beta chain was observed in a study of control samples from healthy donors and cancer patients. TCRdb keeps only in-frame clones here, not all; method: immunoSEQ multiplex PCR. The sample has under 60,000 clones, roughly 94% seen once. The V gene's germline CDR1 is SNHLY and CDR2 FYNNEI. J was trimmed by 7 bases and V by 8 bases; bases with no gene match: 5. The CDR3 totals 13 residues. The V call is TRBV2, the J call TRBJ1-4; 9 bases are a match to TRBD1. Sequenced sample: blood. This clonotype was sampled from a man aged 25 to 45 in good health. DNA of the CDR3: TGTGCCAGCGGGACAGGGAGGATTGAAAAACTGTTTTTT. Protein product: CASGTGRIEKLFF.